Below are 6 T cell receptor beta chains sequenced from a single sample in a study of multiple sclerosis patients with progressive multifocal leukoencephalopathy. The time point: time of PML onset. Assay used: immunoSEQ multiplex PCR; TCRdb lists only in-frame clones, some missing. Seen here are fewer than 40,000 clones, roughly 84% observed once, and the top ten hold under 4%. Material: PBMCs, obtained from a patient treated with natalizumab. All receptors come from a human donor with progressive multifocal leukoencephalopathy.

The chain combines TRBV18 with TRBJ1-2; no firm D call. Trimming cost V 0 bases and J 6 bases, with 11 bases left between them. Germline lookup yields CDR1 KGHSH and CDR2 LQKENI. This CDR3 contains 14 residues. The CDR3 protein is CASSPPARRDGYTF. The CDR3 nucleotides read TGTGCCAGCTCACCACCCGCCAGAAGGGATGGCTACACCTTC.

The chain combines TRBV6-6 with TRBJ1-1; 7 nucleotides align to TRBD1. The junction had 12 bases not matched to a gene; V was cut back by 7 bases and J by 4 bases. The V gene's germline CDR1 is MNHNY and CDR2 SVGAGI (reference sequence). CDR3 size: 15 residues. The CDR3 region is CASMRGRIVGTEAFF. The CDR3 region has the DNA TGTGCCAGCATGAGGGGGCGCATCGTGGGCACTGAAGCTTTCTTT.

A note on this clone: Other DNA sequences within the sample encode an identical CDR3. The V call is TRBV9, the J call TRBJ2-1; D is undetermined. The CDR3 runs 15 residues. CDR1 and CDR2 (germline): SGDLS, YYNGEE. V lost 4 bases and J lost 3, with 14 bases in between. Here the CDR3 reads CASSSGGLGYNEQFF. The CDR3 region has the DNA TGTGCCAGCAGCTCGGGTGGGTTAGGCTACAATGAGCAGTTCTTC.

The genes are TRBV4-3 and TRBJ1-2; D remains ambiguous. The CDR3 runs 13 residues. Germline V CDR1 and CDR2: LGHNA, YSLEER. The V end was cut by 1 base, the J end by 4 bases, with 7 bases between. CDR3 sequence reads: CASSQGAGYGYTF. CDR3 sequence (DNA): TGCGCCAGCAGCCAAGGGGCGGGCTATGGCTACACCTTC.

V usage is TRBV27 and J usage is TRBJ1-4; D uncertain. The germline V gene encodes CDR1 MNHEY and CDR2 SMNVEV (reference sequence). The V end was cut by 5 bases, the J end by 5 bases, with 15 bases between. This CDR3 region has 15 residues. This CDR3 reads CASSPTPGMNEKLFF. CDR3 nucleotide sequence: TGTGCCAGCAGTCCAACCCCCGGGATGAATGAAAAACTGTTTTTT.

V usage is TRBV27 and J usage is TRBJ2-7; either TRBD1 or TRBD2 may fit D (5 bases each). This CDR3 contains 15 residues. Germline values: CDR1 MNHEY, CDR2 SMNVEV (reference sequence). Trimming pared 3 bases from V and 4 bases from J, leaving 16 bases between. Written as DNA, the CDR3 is TGTGCCAGCAGTTTGGGGTTTGGGGGTGGGTACGAGCAGTACTTC. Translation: CASSLGFGGGYEQYF.